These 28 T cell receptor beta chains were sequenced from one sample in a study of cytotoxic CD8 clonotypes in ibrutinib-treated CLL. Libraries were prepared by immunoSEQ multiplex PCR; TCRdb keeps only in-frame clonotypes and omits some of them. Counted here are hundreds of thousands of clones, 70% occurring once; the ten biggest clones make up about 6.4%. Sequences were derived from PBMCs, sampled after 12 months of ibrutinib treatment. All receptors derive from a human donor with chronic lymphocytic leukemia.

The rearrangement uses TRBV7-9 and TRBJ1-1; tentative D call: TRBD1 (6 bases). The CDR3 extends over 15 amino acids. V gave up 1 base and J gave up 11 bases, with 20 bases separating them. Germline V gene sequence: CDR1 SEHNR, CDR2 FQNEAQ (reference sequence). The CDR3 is CASSLGSGGWVRAFF. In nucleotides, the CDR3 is TGTGCCAGCAGCTTAGGATCCGGGGGCTGGGTGCGGGCTTTCTTT.

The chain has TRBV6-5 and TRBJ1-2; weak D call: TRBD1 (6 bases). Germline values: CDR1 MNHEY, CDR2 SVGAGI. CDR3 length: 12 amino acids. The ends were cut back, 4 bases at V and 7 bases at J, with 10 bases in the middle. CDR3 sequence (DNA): TGTGCCAGCAGTTTTAGGGGGGGTGGCTACACCTTC. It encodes CASSFRGGGYTF.

CDR3 nucleotide sequence: TGTGCCAGCAGCCCCATTGTAGCGGGGGGAAAAAATACGCAGTATTTT. Translation gives CASSPIVAGGKNTQYF. The chain links TRBV9 to TRBJ2-3, with 10 bases that match TRBD2. With 4 bases clipped from V and 7 bases from J, the junction kept 12 bases outside the gene matches. Per the germline V gene, CDR1 is SGDLS and CDR2 is YYNGEE. This CDR3 region has 16 residues.

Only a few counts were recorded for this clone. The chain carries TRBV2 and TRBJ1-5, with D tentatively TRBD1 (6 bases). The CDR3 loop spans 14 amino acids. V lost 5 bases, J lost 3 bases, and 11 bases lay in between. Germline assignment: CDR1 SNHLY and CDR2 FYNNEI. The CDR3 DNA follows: TGTGCCAGCAGTCAAGACAGGAACAATCAGCCCCAGCATTTT. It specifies CASSQDRNNQPQHF.

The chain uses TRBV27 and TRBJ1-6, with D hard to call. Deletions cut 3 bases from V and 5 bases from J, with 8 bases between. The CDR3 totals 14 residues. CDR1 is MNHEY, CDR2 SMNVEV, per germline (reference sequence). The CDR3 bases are TGTGCCAGCAGTTTTCGGCGGCATAATTCACCCCTCCACTTT. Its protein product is CASSFRRHNSPLHF.

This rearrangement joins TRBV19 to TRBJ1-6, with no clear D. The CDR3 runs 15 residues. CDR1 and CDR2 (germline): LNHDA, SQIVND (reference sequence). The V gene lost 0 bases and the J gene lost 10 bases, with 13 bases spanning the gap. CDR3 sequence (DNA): TGTGCCAGTAGTATAGAACCCGGAATCAAATCACCCCTCCACTTT. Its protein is CASSIEPGIKSPLHF.

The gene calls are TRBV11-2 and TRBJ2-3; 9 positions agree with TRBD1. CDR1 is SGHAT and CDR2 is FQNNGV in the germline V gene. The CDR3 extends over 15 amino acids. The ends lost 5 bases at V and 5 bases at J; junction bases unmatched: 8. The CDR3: CASSGRDRVIDTQYF. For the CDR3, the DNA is TGTGCCAGCAGCGGCCGGGACAGGGTAATAGATACGCAGTATTTT.

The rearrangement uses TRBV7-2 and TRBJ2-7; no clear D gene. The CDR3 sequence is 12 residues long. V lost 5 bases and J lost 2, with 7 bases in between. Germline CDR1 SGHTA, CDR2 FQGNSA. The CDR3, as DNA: TGTGCCAGCAGCAGTACGGCCTACGAGCAGTACTTC. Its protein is CASSSTAYEQYF. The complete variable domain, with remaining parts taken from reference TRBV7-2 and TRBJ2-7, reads GAGVSQSPSNKVTEKGKDVELRCDPISGHTALYWYRQSLGQGLEFLIYFQGNSAPDKSGLPSDRFSAERTGGSVSTLTIQRTQQEDSAVYLCASSSTAYEQYFGPGTRLTVT.

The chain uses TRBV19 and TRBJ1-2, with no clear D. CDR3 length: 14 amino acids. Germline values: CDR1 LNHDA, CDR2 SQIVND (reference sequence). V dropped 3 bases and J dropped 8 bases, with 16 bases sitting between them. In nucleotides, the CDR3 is TGTGCCAGTAGTATTTTACCGAATACGGGGGGCTACACCTTC. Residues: CASSILPNTGGYTF.

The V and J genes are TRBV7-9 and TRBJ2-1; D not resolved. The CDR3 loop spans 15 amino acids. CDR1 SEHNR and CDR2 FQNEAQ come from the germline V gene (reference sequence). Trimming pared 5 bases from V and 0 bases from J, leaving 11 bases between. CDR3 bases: TGTGCCAGCAGCCCCCAACAGAGCTCCTACAATGAGCAGTTCTTC. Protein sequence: CASSPQQSSYNEQFF.

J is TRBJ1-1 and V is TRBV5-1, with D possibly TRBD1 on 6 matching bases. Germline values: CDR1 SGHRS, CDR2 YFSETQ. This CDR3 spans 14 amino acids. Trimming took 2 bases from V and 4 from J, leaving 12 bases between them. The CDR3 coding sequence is TGCGCCAGCAGCTTAGGGGGGGCGGTCACTGAAGCTTTCTTT. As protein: CASSLGGAVTEAFF.

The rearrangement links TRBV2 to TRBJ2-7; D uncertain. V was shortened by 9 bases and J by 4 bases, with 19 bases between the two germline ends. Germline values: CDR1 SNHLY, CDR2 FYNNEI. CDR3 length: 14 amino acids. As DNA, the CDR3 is TGTGCCAGGGCGTTGGGAAAGGGCGCGTACGAGCAGTACTTC. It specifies CARALGKGAYEQYF. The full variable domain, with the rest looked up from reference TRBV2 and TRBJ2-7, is EPEVTQTPSHQVTQMGQEVILRCVPISNHLYFYWYRQILGQKVEFLVSFYNNEISEKSEIFDDQFSVERPDGSNFTLKIRSTKLEDSAMYFCARALGKGAYEQYFGPGTRLTVT.

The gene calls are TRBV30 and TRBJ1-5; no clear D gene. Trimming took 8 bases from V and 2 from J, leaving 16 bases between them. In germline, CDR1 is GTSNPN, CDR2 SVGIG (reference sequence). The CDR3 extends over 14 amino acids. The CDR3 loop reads CAAATPSGNQPQHF. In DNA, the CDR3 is TGTGCCGCTGCTACTCCCTCGGGCAATCAGCCCCAGCATTTT.

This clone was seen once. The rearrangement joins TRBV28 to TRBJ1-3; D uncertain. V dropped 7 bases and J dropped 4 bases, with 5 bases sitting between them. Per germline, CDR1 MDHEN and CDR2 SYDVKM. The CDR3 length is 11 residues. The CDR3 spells CASTSGNTIYF. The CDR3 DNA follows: TGTGCCAGCACCTCAGGAAACACCATATATTTT.

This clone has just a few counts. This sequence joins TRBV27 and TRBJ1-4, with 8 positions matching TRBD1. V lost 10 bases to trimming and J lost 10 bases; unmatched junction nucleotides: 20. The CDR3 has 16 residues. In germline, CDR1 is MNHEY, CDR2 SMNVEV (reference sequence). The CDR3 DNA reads TGTGCCACCAAGCAGTGGCTTAGGACAGGGACAGCAAAACTGTTTTTT. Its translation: CATKQWLRTGTAKLFF.

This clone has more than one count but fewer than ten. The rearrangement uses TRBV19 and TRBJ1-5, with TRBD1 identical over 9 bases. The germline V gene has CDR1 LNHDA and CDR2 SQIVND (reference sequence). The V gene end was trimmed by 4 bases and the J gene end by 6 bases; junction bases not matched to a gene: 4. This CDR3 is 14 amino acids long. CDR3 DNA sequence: TGTGCCAGTAGTAGGGACAGGGACGGTCAGCCCCAGCATTTT. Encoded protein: CASSRDRDGQPQHF.

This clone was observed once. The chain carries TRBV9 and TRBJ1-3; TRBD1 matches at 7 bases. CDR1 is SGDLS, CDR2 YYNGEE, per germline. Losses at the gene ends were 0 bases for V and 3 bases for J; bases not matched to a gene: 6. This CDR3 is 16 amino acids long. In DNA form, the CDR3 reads TGTGCCAGCAGCGTAGATCCAGGGGGGAGTGGAAACACCATATATTTT. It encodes CASSVDPGGSGNTIYF.

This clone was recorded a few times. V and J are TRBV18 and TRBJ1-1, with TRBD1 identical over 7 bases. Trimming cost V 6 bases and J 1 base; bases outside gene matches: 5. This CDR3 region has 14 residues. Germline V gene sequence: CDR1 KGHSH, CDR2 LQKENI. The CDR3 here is CASSQDRANTEAFF. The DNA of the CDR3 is TGTGCCAGCTCTCAAGACAGGGCGAACACTGAAGCTTTCTTT.

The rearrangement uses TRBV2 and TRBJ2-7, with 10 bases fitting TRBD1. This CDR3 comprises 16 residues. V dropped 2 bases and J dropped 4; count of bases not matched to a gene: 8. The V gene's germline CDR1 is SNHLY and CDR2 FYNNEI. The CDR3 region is CASSESGQGVKYEQYF. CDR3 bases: TGTGCCAGCAGTGAATCCGGACAGGGGGTCAAGTACGAGCAGTACTTC. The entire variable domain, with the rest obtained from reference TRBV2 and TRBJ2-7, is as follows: EPEVTQTPSHQVTQMGQEVILRCVPISNHLYFYWYRQILGQKVEFLVSFYNNEISEKSEIFDDQFSVERPDGSNFTLKIRSTKLEDSAMYFCASSESGQGVKYEQYFGPGTRLTVT.

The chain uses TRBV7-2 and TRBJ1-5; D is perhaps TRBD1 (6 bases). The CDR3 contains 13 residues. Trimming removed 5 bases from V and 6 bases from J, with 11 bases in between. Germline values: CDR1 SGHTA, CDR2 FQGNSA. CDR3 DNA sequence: TGTGCCAGCAGCCCAGGGGAGGGTCAGCCCCAGCATTTT. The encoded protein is CASSPGEGQPQHF.

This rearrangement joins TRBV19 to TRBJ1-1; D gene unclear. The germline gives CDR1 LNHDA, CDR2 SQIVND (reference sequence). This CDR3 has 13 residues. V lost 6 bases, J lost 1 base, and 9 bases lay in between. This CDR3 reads CASRVTRNTEAFF. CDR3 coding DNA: TGTGCCAGTAGGGTCACAAGGAACACTGAAGCTTTCTTT. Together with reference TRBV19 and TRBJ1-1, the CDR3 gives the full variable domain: DGGITQSPKYLFRKEGQNVTLSCEQNLNHDAMYWYRQDPGQGLRLIYYSQIVNDFQKGDIAEGYSVSREKKESFPLTVTSAQKNPTAFYLCASRVTRNTEAFFGQGTRLTVV.

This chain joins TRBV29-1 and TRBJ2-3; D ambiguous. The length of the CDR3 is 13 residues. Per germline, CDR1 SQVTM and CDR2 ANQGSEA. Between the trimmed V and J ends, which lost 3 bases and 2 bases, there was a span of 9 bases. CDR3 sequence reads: CSVDSQSTDTQYF. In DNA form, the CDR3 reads TGCAGCGTTGATTCCCAGTCCACAGATACGCAGTATTTT.

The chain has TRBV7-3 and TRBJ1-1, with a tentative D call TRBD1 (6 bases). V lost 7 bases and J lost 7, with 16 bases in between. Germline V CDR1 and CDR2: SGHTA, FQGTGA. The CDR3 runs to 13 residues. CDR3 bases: TGTGCCAGCAAACAGGGTCCCAATAATGAAGCTTTCTTT. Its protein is CASKQGPNNEAFF.

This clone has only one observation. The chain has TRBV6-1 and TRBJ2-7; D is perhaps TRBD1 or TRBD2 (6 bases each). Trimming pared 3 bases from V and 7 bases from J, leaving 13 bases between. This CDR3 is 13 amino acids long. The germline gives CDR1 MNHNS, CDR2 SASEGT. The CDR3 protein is CASSDRGPWEQYF. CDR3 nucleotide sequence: TGTGCCAGCAGTGACCGGGGGCCTTGGGAGCAGTACTTC.

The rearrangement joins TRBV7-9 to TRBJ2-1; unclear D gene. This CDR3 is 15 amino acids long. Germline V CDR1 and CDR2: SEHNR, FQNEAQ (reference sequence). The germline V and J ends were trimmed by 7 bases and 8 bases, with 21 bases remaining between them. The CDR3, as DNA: TGTGCCAGCACCGGAGCCTCGCCTTGGATCGATGAGCAGTTCTTC. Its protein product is CASTGASPWIDEQFF.

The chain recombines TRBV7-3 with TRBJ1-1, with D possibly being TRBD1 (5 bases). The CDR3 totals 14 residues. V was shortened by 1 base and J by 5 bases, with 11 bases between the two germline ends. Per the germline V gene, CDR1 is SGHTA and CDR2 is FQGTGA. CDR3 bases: TGTGCCAGCAGCTTAAGGGGCCGAAGGACTGAAGCTTTCTTT. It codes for CASSLRGRRTEAFF.

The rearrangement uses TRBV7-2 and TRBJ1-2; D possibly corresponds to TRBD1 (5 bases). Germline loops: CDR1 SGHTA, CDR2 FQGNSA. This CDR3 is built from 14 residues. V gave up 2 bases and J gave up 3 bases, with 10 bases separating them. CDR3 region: CASSLSRADYGYTF. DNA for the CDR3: TGTGCCAGCAGCTTAAGCAGGGCCGACTATGGCTACACCTTC.

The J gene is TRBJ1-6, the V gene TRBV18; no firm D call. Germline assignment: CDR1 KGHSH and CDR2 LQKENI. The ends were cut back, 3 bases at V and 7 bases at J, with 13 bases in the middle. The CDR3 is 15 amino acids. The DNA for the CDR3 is TGTGCCAGCTCACCCAGCGCGGCAAAAAATTCACCCCTCCACTTT. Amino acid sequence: CASSPSAAKNSPLHF.